What follows are 29 T cell receptor beta chains derived from one specimen sequenced in a study of blood T cells in healthy people across ages. A second roughly 6 to 12 cycle PCR used barcoded and J-beta primers. MiXCR, applied by TCRdb to the 5' RACE reads, yields one record per CDR3 protein. The data show about 930,000 distinct CDR3 sequences, with roughly 29% seen just once and roughly 10% held by the top ten. The same sample was also studied in work on T cells of mothers and their children.

Sample: blood. The receptors stem from a woman aged 40 to 50 in good health.

In this sample, this clonotype turned up a few times. This chain links TRBV5-1 with TRBJ2-1; 7 nucleotides align to TRBD1. Germline V gives CDR1 SGHRS, CDR2 YFSETQ. Trimming removed 6 bases from V and 0 bases from J; junction bases left unmatched: 6. The CDR3 is 15 amino acids. The CDR3 DNA follows: TGCGCCAGCAAACAGACAGGGATCTCCTACAATGAGCAGTTCTTC. Its protein product is CASKQTGISYNEQFF.

This clonotype has ten or more counts. The V and J genes are TRBV20-1 and TRBJ2-7, with D possibly being TRBD1 (6 bases). Trimming pared 0 bases from V and 2 bases from J, leaving 26 bases between. The CDR3 totals 19 residues. Looked up from germline, CDR1 is DFQATT and CDR2 is SNEGSKA (reference sequence). CDR3 nucleotides: TGCAGTGCTAGAGATCTCTTTGATGCGGAAAAGACAGGCACCTACGAGCAGTACTTC. Protein: CSARDLFDAEKTGTYEQYF.

This clonotype was recorded many times. In DNA, the CDR3 is TGTGCCAGCAGTCGCGGGGGACTCCGGTACGAGCAGTACTTC. Its protein is CASSRGGLRYEQYF. The V call is TRBV7-2, the J call TRBJ2-7, with 7 bases lining up with TRBD2. CDR1 is SGHTA and CDR2 is FQGNSA in the germline V gene. Trimming removed 6 bases from V and 4 bases from J; junction bases left unmatched: 9. CDR3 length: 14 residues. Supplemented by reference TRBV7-2 and TRBJ2-7, the full variable domain reads GAGVSQSPSNKVTEKGKDVELRCDPISGHTALYWYRQSLGQGLEFLIYFQGNSAPDKSGLPSDRFSAERTGGSVSTLTIQRTQQEDSAVYLCASSRGGLRYEQYFGPGTRLTVT.

The rearrangement uses TRBV7-8 and TRBJ2-7, with a tentative D call TRBD1 (7 bases). V lost 2 bases, J lost 3 bases, and 14 bases lay in between. Germline V lookup: CDR1 SGHVS, CDR2 FQNEAQ. This CDR3 spans 15 amino acids. The CDR3 coding sequence is TGTGCCAGCAGCTTACGGCAGGGGGGACGCTACGAGCAGTACTTC. Residues: CASSLRQGGRYEQYF.

Here the CDR3 DNA reads TGTGCCAGCAGTTTATCTGGGGCAGACACCTATGGCTACACCTTC. This codes for CASSLSGADTYGYTF. The genes are TRBV28 and TRBJ1-2; weak D call: TRBD1 (5 bases). V dropped 1 base and J dropped 4 bases, with 13 bases sitting between them. The CDR3 is made up of 15 amino acids. The germline CDR1 and CDR2 sequences are MDHEN and SYDVKM.

The chain employs TRBV2 and TRBJ2-5; the match to TRBD2 covers 9 bases. The CDR3 spans 15 residues. The trim removed 3 bases at V and 3 bases at J, leaving 5 bases unmatched. Looked up from germline, CDR1 is SNHLY and CDR2 is FYNNEI. The CDR3 is CASSEESSGEETQYF. The CDR3 coding sequence is TGTGCCAGCAGTGAGGAGTCTAGCGGGGAAGAGACCCAGTACTTC. The variable domain in full, completed from reference TRBV2 and TRBJ2-5, reads EPEVTQTPSHQVTQMGQEVILRCVPISNHLYFYWYRQILGQKVEFLVSFYNNEISEKSEIFDDQFSVERPDGSNFTLKIRSTKLEDSAMYFCASSEESSGEETQYFGPGTRLLVL.

V usage is TRBV5-1 and J usage is TRBJ1-2; 7 bases match TRBD1. CDR1 and CDR2 (germline): SGHRS, YFSETQ. Trimming removed 0 bases from V and 5 bases from J; junction bases left unmatched: 7. CDR3 size: 15 residues. CDR3: CASSLGDRELYGYTF. The CDR3 DNA reads TGCGCCAGCAGCTTGGGTGACAGGGAATTGTATGGCTACACCTTC.

This clonotype was found many times. In nucleotides, the CDR3 is TGTGCCAGCAGCATGAGGACCGGCCGCTACACCTTC. Translation gives CASSMRTGRYTF. The genes are TRBV9 and TRBJ1-2, with no clear D. The CDR3 has 12 amino acids. CDR1 SGDLS and CDR2 YYNGEE come from the germline V gene. V shed 4 bases and J shed 9 bases, with 13 bases lying between them. The full variable domain, rest sourced from reference TRBV9 and TRBJ1-2, is DSGVTQTPKHLITATGQRVTLRCSPRSGDLSVYWYQQSLDQGLQFLIQYYNGEERAKGNILERFSAQQFPDLHSELNLSSLELGDSALYFCASSMRTGRYTFGSGTRLTVV.

Notes on this clonotype: Relative to the germline gene, one junction end is altered; a read error may explain this. The chain links TRBV9 to TRBJ2-7; perhaps TRBD2 as D (5 bases). CDR3 length: 14 amino acids. Germline CDR1 SGDLS, CDR2 YYNGEE. The CDR3 loop reads CASSVEPGSCEQYF. CDR3 nucleotide sequence: TGTGCCAGCAGCGTAGAGCCGGGATCCTGCGAGCAGTACTTC.

This rearrangement joins TRBV28 to TRBJ1-1, with D possibly being TRBD1 (6 bases). CDR1 and CDR2 from the germline V gene are MDHEN and SYDVKM. Trimming pared 3 bases from V and 4 bases from J, leaving 18 bases between. The CDR3 totals 16 residues. The CDR3 reads CASSFGGTARSTEAFF. CDR3 nucleotide sequence: TGTGCCAGCAGTTTTGGGGGCACCGCGAGGAGCACTGAAGCTTTCTTT.

The V call is TRBV4-3, the J call TRBJ2-5; D is perhaps TRBD1 or TRBD2 (5 bases each). Looked up from germline, CDR1 is LGHNA and CDR2 is YSLEER. The V end lost 6 bases, the J end lost 4 bases, and 12 bases lay between the germline ends. This CDR3 contains 13 residues. The CDR3 spells CASRHERGETQYF. The CDR3 nucleotides are TGCGCCAGCAGACACGAGAGGGGAGAGACCCAGTACTTC.

This clonotype was found many times. The CDR3 DNA sequence: TGTGCCAGCAGCTTAGCGTCGGGAAGGGGTAACATTCAGTACTTC. This sequence encodes CASSLASGRGNIQYF. This chain connects TRBV7-2 to TRBJ2-4; D is perhaps TRBD1 or TRBD2 (5 bases each). This CDR3 spans 15 amino acids. V was trimmed by 0 bases and J by 7 bases, leaving 13 bases between them. From germline, CDR1 is SGHTA and CDR2 FQGNSA.

In its sample, this clonotype was seen many times. This rearrangement joins TRBV7-9 to TRBJ2-5; 12 bases fit TRBD1. Unmatched junction bases numbered 5, after V lost 4 bases and J lost 5 bases. This CDR3 contains 15 residues. Germline-derived CDR1 and CDR2 are SEHNR and FQNEAQ (reference sequence). The DNA of the CDR3 is TGTGCCAGCAGCTACCGGGACAGGGGGCTGGAGACCCAGTACTTC. Protein product: CASSYRDRGLETQYF.

In its sample, this clonotype was seen a few times. This may stem from a read error, because a much larger clone lies one nucleotide away. The chain uses TRBV3-1 and TRBJ2-7; 8 positions agree with TRBD2. Germline V gene data show CDR1 as LGHDT and CDR2 as YNNKEL (reference sequence). The CDR3 runs to 12 residues. The CDR3 DNA reads as TGTGTCAGCAGCCAGCTAGCGGGCGAGCAGTACTTC. This encodes CVSSQLAGEQYF.

The CDR3 sequence: CASTLWGAYGYTF. The DNA of the CDR3 is TGTGCCAGCACCCTCTGGGGAGCGTACGGCTACACCTTC. The genes are TRBV12-3 or TRBV12-4 and TRBJ1-2; D uncertain. Between the trimmed V and J ends, which lost 7 bases and 8 bases, there was a span of 17 bases. This CDR3 is built from 13 residues.

This clonotype was seen ten or more times. V usage is TRBV2 and J usage is TRBJ1-2, with D tentatively TRBD1 (6 bases). The CDR3 contains 16 residues. The V end was cut by 1 base, the J end by 2 bases, with 14 bases between. Germline values: CDR1 SNHLY, CDR2 FYNNEI. This CDR3 is CASSEGGGGVNYGYTF. For the CDR3, the DNA is TGTGCCAGCAGTGAAGGCGGAGGGGGAGTGAACTATGGCTACACCTTC.

Only a few counts were recorded for this clonotype. The gene calls are TRBV5-1 and TRBJ2-1, with 11 bases matching TRBD2. Germline loops: CDR1 SGHRS, CDR2 YFSETQ. With V trimmed by 4 bases and J by 6 bases, 18 bases remained unmatched. This CDR3 is 19 amino acids long. CDR3 sequence: CASSDNPVGSGGAGNEQFF. The CDR3 DNA follows: TGCGCCAGCAGCGACAATCCCGTTGGTAGCGGGGGGGCCGGCAATGAGCAGTTCTTC.

A single count supports this clonotype. The CDR3 DNA reads TGTGCCAGCAGCCCCGGCAGTCACGATGATACACCCCTCCACTTT. It encodes CASSPGSHDDTPLHF. The genes are TRBV7-2 and TRBJ1-6; unclear D gene. Germline-derived CDR1 and CDR2 are SGHTA and FQGNSA. This CDR3 region has 15 residues. V dropped 5 bases and J dropped 11 bases, with 19 bases sitting between them. Using reference TRBV7-2 and TRBJ1-6 for the parts outside the CDR3, the full variable domain is GAGVSQSPSNKVTEKGKDVELRCDPISGHTALYWYRQSLGQGLEFLIYFQGNSAPDKSGLPSDRFSAERTGGSVSTLTIQRTQQEDSAVYLCASSPGSHDDTPLHFGNGTRLTVT.

The table lists this clonotype with a few counts. This chain links TRBV18 with TRBJ2-7; TRBD1 might be the D (6 bases). The CDR3 has 13 residues. V lost 3 bases to trimming and J lost 3 bases, with 9 bases between them. Germline assignment: CDR1 KGHSH and CDR2 LQKENI. The CDR3 region is CASSPVQGYEQYF. The CDR3 DNA reads TGTGCCAGCTCACCCGTACAGGGCTACGAGCAGTACTTC. The full variable domain, its missing parts supplied by reference TRBV18 and TRBJ2-7, is NAGVMQNPRHLVRRRGQEARLRCSPMKGHSHVYWYRQLPEEGLKFMVYLQKENIIDESGMPKERFSAEFPKEGPSILRIQQVVRGDSAAYFCASSPVQGYEQYFGPGTRLTVT.

This clonotype was seen many times. This sequence joins TRBV20-1 and TRBJ1-2; 9 nucleotides match TRBD1. Germline values: CDR1 DFQATT, CDR2 SNEGSKA (reference sequence). V gave up 5 bases and J gave up 4 bases; unmatched junction bases: 8. The CDR3 totals 14 residues. CDR3 sequence reads: CSADTGQGGYGYTF. The CDR3 DNA is TGCAGTGCTGACACGGGACAGGGCGGCTATGGCTACACCTTC.

This chain joins TRBV25-1 and TRBJ2-7; D unresolved. The DNA matches TRBJ2-5 better at its end, which makes the J call doubtful. The length of the CDR3 is 11 residues. CDR1 is MGHDK, CDR2 SYGVNS, per germline. The CDR3 DNA reads as TGTGCCAGCGGGGAAACAGAGACCCAGTACTTC. Amino acids: CASGETETQYF.

Details on this clonotype: It may be a read error: a sequence one base away is much more abundant. The chain is built from TRBV5-5 and TRBJ2-3, with D tentatively TRBD1 (5 bases). Germline loops: CDR1 SGHKS, CDR2 YYEKEE (reference sequence). This CDR3 is 15 amino acids long. CDR3 region: CVSSLWGTAGDTQYF. CDR3 nucleotides: TGTGTCAGCAGCTTGTGGGGAACGGCAGGGGATACGCAGTATTTT.

This clonotype was detected only a few times. The chain couples TRBV11-2 to TRBJ2-5, with D possibly TRBD1 on 5 matching bases. Germline CDR1 is SGHAT and CDR2 is FQNNGV. CDR3 length equals 15 residues. V was trimmed by 4 bases and J by 1 base, leaving 13 bases between them. The CDR3 nucleotides are TGTGCCAGCAGCTCACGAATGACAGCCCAAGAGACCCAGTACTTC. Amino acid sequence: CASSSRMTAQETQYF.

This chain joins TRBV5-1 and TRBJ2-5, with 11 bases lining up with TRBD2. J gave up 1 base and V 3 bases, and 5 bases lay outside the gene matches. Germline V gives CDR1 SGHRS, CDR2 YFSETQ. This CDR3 has 16 amino acids. CDR3 region: CASSSGLAAVQETQYF. CDR3 nucleotides: TGCGCCAGCAGCTCGGGACTAGCGGCGGTCCAAGAGACCCAGTACTTC.

This clonotype came up many times. The chain links TRBV10-3 to TRBJ2-3, with D possibly being TRBD1 (5 bases). The V end was cut by 4 bases, the J end by 2 bases, with 10 bases between. Germline V gene sequence: CDR1 ENHRY, CDR2 SYGVKD. This CDR3 has 14 amino acids. CDR3 DNA: TGTGCCATCAGTGGGGGCTCCCACACAGATACGCAGTATTTT. Encoded protein: CAISGGSHTDTQYF.

This clonotype was seen just once. The rearrangement links TRBV6-6 to TRBJ2-7; weak D call: TRBD1 (5 bases). Trimming stripped 4 bases from V and 1 base from J, with 11 bases between. The CDR3 is 14 residues long. Germline assignment: CDR1 MNHNY and CDR2 SVGAGI (reference sequence). CDR3 bases: TGTGCCAGCAGTTCCGACCAGGGATCCTACGAGCAGTACTTC. Its protein product is CASSSDQGSYEQYF.

In its sample, this clonotype was seen many times. J is TRBJ2-7 and V is TRBV6-6; 7 positions match TRBD1. Trimming at V came to 6 bases and at J to 6 bases, leaving 8 bases not matched to a gene. The CDR3 is 13 amino acids. Germline-derived CDR1 and CDR2 are MNHNY and SVGAGI (reference sequence). The CDR3 sequence: CASRKGTAPEQYF. The DNA of the CDR3 is TGTGCCAGCAGGAAAGGGACAGCCCCCGAGCAGTACTTC.

The V and J genes are TRBV5-8 and TRBJ1-4; D gene uncertain. Trimming pared 1 base from V and 10 bases from J, leaving 23 bases between. There are 17 residues in the CDR3. Germline V gene sequence: CDR1 SGHTS, CDR2 YDEGEE. CDR3 nucleotides: TGTGCCAGCAGCTTGAATGCCAGACGGGAGGGATTCGCAAAACTGTTTTTT. Protein: CASSLNARREGFAKLFF.

J is TRBJ1-1 and V is TRBV25-1; D is ambiguous. The ends were cut back, 1 base at V and 3 bases at J, with 12 bases in the middle. In germline, CDR1 is MGHDK, CDR2 SYGVNS. The CDR3 runs 15 residues. CDR3 residues: CASSESRHTHTEAFF. The CDR3 nucleotides read TGTGCCAGCAGTGAATCTAGGCATACTCACACTGAAGCTTTCTTT.